A selection of T cell receptor beta chains follows, all from one sample in a study of cytomegalovirus exposure and HLA in healthy donors. The protocol was immunoSEQ multiplex PCR, while the TCRdb copy is restricted to in-frame clones and leaves out a portion. The sample yields 90,000 to 120,000 clones, 70% to 85% seen once. Input material: PBMCs. Receptors originate from a woman between 18 and 29 years old in good health and CMV-seronegative. The conserved cysteine and the conserved F or W are not part of the CDR3 here.

TRBV6-1	ASRTTGLRGYT
TRBV29-1	SVRTGGSYEQY
TRBV4-1	ASSLLGSHYGYT
TRBV9	ASSGPYLGSGIYEQY
TRBV9	ASSPGASNTEAF
TRBV7-2	ASSLLGGASRANVLT
TRBV5-1	ASSLGAGNTDTQY
TRBV13	ASSPDDRAGGEQY
TRBV28	ASTWGGMNEQY
TRBV30	AWSAARLGTEAF
TRBV5-4	ASSPGQGNEKLF
TRBV5-1	ASSQGTGGELF